This T cell receptor (beta chain) is from a study of T cells in Graves' hyperthyroidism and ophthalmopathy. Study-wide points: Most clonotypes that expanded in the thyroid above 0.001 also showed up in blood.

CDR3 length equals 17 residues. V trimming: 3 bases; J trimming: 0 bases; junction bases outside the gene matches: 8. The V gene's germline CDR1 is LNHDA and CDR2 SQIVND (reference sequence). As concerns this clonotype: The antigen remains undetermined.

For Graves' hyperthyroidism to be stable, ophthalmopathy could not progress within 18 months. A patient was excluded if there was uncontrolled infection, other autoimmune disease, pregnancy or lactation. Template material for amplifying TCR beta CDR3 regions consisted of RNA transcripts. The HTBI primer set drove a first-round RT-PCR of the TCR CDR3. TCRdb reprocessed the multiplex PCR reads with MiXCR, giving one entry per CDR3 protein. This table has 340,000 or so distinct CDR3 sequences, over 20% appearing once. The receptor comes from a woman aged 45-65 years with Graves' hyperthyroidism. This chain links TRBV19 with TRBJ2-4; 7 bases are shared with TRBD2. The sample was blood. CDR3 sequence: CASSIPAGSGAKNIQYF. CDR3 nucleotide sequence: TGTGCCAGTAGTATCCCAGCGGGGTCGGGAGCCAAAAACATTCAGTACTTC. Based on the CDR3 plus reference TRBV19 and TRBJ2-4, the full variable domain is DGGITQSPKYLFRKEGQNVTLSCEQNLNHDAMYWYRQDPGQGLRLIYYSQIVNDFQKGDIAEGYSVSREKKESFPLTVTSAQKNPTAFYLCASSIPAGSGAKNIQYFGAGTRLSVL.